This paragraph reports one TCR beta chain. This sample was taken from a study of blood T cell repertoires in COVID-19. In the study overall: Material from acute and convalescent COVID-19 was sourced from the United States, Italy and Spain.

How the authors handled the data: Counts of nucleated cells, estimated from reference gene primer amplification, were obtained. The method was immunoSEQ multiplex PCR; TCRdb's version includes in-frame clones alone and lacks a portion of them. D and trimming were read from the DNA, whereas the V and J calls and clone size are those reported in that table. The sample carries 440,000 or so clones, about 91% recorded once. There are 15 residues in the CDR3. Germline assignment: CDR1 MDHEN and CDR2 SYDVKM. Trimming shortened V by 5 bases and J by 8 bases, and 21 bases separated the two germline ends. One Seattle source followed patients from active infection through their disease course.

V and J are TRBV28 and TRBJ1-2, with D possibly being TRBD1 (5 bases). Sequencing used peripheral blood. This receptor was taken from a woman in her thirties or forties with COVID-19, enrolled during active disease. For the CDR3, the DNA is TGTGCCAGCAGTCCCCGGGGGGGAACGATACGCGGCTACACCTTC. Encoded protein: CASSPRGGTIRGYTF.